Given below is one T cell receptor (beta chain) in context. There is no known antigen for this receptor. Nothing much larger sits one base from this clone, and base qualities are not available. The data were taken from a study of beta chain features in type 1 diabetes (dated by TCRdb to 2017 to 2018). Looking at the study overall: Patients and healthy donors did not differ in mean age, gender distribution, total cell number or subset yield. A total of roughly 100,000,000 sorted cells were examined across all samples, and the number of cells per subset was strongly correlated with RNA yield. Regulatory and stem cell-like memory subsets were obtained from only 8 patients and roughly eight healthy donors, while naive and central memory subsets were obtained from all 30 or so donors. In the study, TCRB repertoires of sorted circulating CD4+ T cell subsets from recently diagnosed type 1 diabetes patients were compared with those of matched healthy donors. General conclusions and limits of the study: Naive, central memory and regulatory TCRB repertoires appeared to be more similar among patients than among healthy donors. Patients with type 1 diabetes made fewer insertions and deleted more nucleotides at VDJ recombination sites, implying thymic rearrangement abnormalities. Because the HLA sub-analyses included only small numbers of individuals, any influence of HLA type on TCRB rearrangement was left unresolved. Because cDNA was sequenced instead of genomic DNA, activated cells with high expression could be over-represented, although the groups did not differ in activation or CD3 levels. In all four CD4+ subsets, TCRB CDR3 length was moderately but significantly shorter in type 1 diabetes patients. PCR might favor shorter templates, but patient and control samples were amplified and corrected together, so any skew would affect both groups equally.

The germline ends are 11 bases apart after V is trimmed by 2 bases and J by 7 bases. CDR1 and CDR2 are read off the germline V gene as SGHTA and FQGNSA. The CDR3 sequence holds 13 residues, the cysteine and phenylalanine included. Only the CDR3 region is kept as DNA, spanning 39 bases read in frame from base 1. The High Capacity cDNA Reverse Transcription Kit was used to reverse transcribe all of the isolated RNA, meaning that expressed TCRB transcripts were what got sequenced. Naive, central memory and regulatory T cell samples underwent deep immunoSEQ sequencing, averaging roughly 3.4 million total reads per sample. After sorted cells were lysed in RLT buffer, RNA was extracted with DNase-treated RNeasy Micro or Mini kits, with the choice depending on cell number. Each cell subset was processed separately to prevent cross-contamination, with patient and healthy donor samples processed together. The immunoSEQ multiplex PCR was used to amplify TCRB sequences from cDNA, generating 87-bp fragments that spanned the CDR3 region. Amplicons were sequenced on the Illumina HiSeq platform. Per the original workflow: PCR bias was computationally corrected using synthetic template baselines, reads within Hamming distance 2 were collapsed, and singletons that could not be merged were discarded. By aligning reads against IMGT, V, D and J genes, CDR3 length, and insertions or deletions at six rearrangement sites were assigned. Within each subset, clonotype counts were normalized to sorted cell number, and only after that were true diversity and Gini coefficients computed with the tcR R package. The overlap coefficient, calculated on TCRB nucleotide sequences, was used to measure repertoire sharing. Out-of-frame TCRB sequences from naive cells were analyzed to stand in for the pre-selection repertoire. TCRdb obtained this table from immuneACCESS and retained in-frame rearrangements with V and J assigned. These tables miss some clones; where compared with another copy, unresolved V genes account for less than half of the shortfall, and the remainder is unexplained. V, J and clone size are those of that table, while D and trimming were read from the DNA. The table for this sample lists 310,000 or so clones; about 11% of them were counted only once. The ten largest clones take up about 0.015% of the sample.

A single peripheral blood draw of approximately 0.11 L on average was collected from each donor into heparinised tubes. A BD FACSAria II and a panel including CD45RO, CCR7, CD25, CD127, CD95 and CD27 were used to sort naive, central memory, regulatory and stem cell-like memory CD4+ T cells. Purity was above 98% for every sorted population. PBMCs were isolated right away by Lymphoprep density gradient centrifugation and were stained directly, without culture. Samples were stained and sorted in pairs, with one healthy donor and one patient per experiment, so that batch effects were minimized. The sequencing input was naive CD4+ T cells from blood. The cell subset or site label here, explained by the study, means: true naive CD4+ T cells. The rearranged chain carries TRBV7-2 and TRBJ1-1; TRBD1 might be the D gene, on 6 matching bases. The sequence was obtained from a woman in her twenties or thirties in good health. The DNA sequence is as follows: TGTGCCAGCAGCTTATATACAGGGATTGAAGCTTTCTTT. This codes for CASSLYTGIEAFF.